This T cell receptor (beta chain) was retrieved from a study of shared clonotypes between healthy human individuals. The overall study: Three CD4 naive, three CD4 memory, two CD8 naive and one CD8 memory plate were used per donor.

Study-level points and caveats: As a rule, naive subsets had a larger estimated richness than memory subsets.

Clones were read by immunoSEQ multiplex PCR, and TCRdb kept only the in-frame ones, dropping some. The sample comprises millions of clones, 90% to 95% of which are singletons, and around 0.13% rests with the top ten. The CDR3 is made up of 12 amino acids. Trimming removed 2 bases from V and 5 bases from J, with 6 bases in between. Germline assignment: CDR1 SGHTA and CDR2 FQGNSA. A word on this clone: Its matching antigen is unknown.

The TCR sequence derives from a man younger than 30 in good health. The chain recombines TRBV7-2 with TRBJ1-1; no clear D. The sample taken for sequencing was naive CD4+ T cells sorted from blood. Specified subset: CD45RA+ positively selected. Written as DNA, the CDR3 is TGTGCCAGCAGCTTAAGCAGGACTGAAGCTTTCTTT. This encodes CASSLSRTEAFF.